This TCR beta chain was retrieved from a study of blood T cell repertoires in COVID-19. Study-wide context: Whether acute or convalescent, the COVID-19 samples came from the United States, Italy and Spain. Sources were T cells, B-cell-depleted T cells, or PBMCs; the material itself was cDNA or gDNA.

This clone appeared a few times. Original methodology: Scientists estimated how many nucleated cells there were by amplifying reference gene primers. Assay used: immunoSEQ multiplex PCR; TCRdb lists only in-frame clones, some missing. That table is the source of V, J and clone size, and D and trimming were worked out from the DNA. The data contain some 97,000 clones, over 75% of them singletons. The sample consisted of peripheral blood. The TCR sequence derives from an older woman with acute or convalescent COVID-19.

The CDR3 DNA reads TGTGCCAGCAGTCCTGGGTTCGGAGGGAGTGGGGTATATGGCTACACCTTC. This encodes CASSPGFGGSGVYGYTF. This chain joins TRBV6-6 and TRBJ1-2; D ambiguous. V was cut by 5 bases and J by 5 bases, with 24 bases left in between. The CDR3 runs to 17 residues. Germline-derived CDR1 and CDR2 are MNHNY and SVGAGI (reference sequence).